Following are 2 T cell receptor beta chains from one sample sequenced in a study of response to subunit inactivated influenza vaccine. Via MiXCR, TCRdb re-called the RT-PCR reads, giving one row per CDR3 protein. The profile shows roughly 700,000 distinct CDR3 sequences, approximately 14% of them singletons. The sequences come from PBMCs from blood, collected 14 days before vaccination. These receptors all stem from a man over 45 who received an inactivated influenza vaccine.

This chain connects TRBV7-9 to TRBJ2-1, with 7 bases fitting TRBD2. The CDR3 loop spans 15 amino acids. Germline-derived CDR1 and CDR2 are SEHNR and FQNEAQ (reference sequence). Trimming cost V 8 bases and J 2 bases; bases outside gene matches: 9. As DNA, the CDR3 is TGTGCCAGCCCCGAGGTAGCGGGCACCTACAATGAGCAGTTCTTC. It codes for CASPEVAGTYNEQFF.

V and J are TRBV7-9 and TRBJ2-5; maybe TRBD2 (5 bases). V was shortened by 8 bases and J by 4 bases, with 20 bases between the two germline ends. CDR1 is SEHNR and CDR2 is FQNEAQ in the germline V gene (reference sequence). The CDR3 covers 15 residues. The CDR3 region is CASGRVRRLRETQYF. The CDR3 DNA reads as TGTGCCAGCGGGCGGGTCCGTCGGTTACGAGAGACCCAGTACTTC.